These T cell receptor beta chains were read from a single sample in a study of blood T cell repertoires in COVID-19. Clones were sequenced by immunoSEQ multiplex PCR, and TCRdb holds only the in-frame ones, with some missing. Here the sample spans approximately 150,000 clones, more than 70% being singletons. The sequenced sample was peripheral blood. The source of these receptors is a woman between 70 and 85 years old who had recovered from COVID-19. CDR3s include the opening cysteine and the closing phenylalanine or tryptophan. D genes are given only for firm matches. Clone size, where shown, is once, few, many, or a class for clones that have expanded.

v_call,j_call,clone_size,d_call,cdr3_aa,cdr3_nt
TRBV2,TRBJ2-3,.,TRBD2,CASIRGGGTDTQYF,TGTGCCAGCATTAGGGGAGGGGGCACAGATACGCAGTATTTT
TRBV27,TRBJ1-5,.,.,CASFLVMIPNQPQHF,TGTGCCAGCTTCTTAGTGATGATACCCAATCAGCCCCAGCATTTT
TRBV7-2,TRBJ1-2,.,.,CASILRTATYGYTF,TGTGCCAGCATCCTGAGGACAGCGACATATGGCTACACCTTC
TRBV7-9,TRBJ1-1,few,.,CASSLDMNTEAFF,TGTGCCAGCAGCCTCGACATGAACACTGAAGCTTTCTTT
TRBV7-9,TRBJ2-7,.,.,CASSPRGSKRYEQYF,TGTGCCAGCAGCCCCCGCGGGTCGAAGCGCTACGAGCAGTACTTC
TRBV5-6,TRBJ2-5,many,TRBD1,CASSADRGGRTQYF,TGTGCCAGCAGCGCGGACAGGGGTGGTAGAACCCAGTACTTC
TRBV25-1,TRBJ2-3,.,.,CASSDFTSHF,TGTGCCAGCAGTGATTTTACTAGTCATTTT
TRBV6-4,TRBJ1-2,.,.,CASSDFVPRQRANYGYTF,TGTGCCAGCAGTGACTTCGTACCCAGACAGAGAGCTAACTATGGCTACACCTTC
TRBV19,TRBJ2-5,.,TRBD1,CATAGTGVPQETQYF,TGTGCCACCGCCGGGACAGGGGTTCCCCAAGAGACCCAGTACTTC
TRBV24-1,TRBJ1-2,.,.,CATSDPRVGLYGYTF,TGTGCCACCAGTGATCCGCGGGTGGGCCTCTATGGCTACACCTTC
TRBV3-1/TRBV3-2,TRBJ1-5,few,.,CASSQGQKQPQHF,TGTGCCAGCAGCCAGGGCCAGAAACAGCCCCAGCATTTT
TRBV5-6,TRBJ1-2,.,.,CASGRRYGYTF,TGTGCCAGCGGGAGACGGTATGGCTACACCTTC
TRBV6-5,TRBJ2-7,.,TRBD2,CASGPWTSGTHEQYF,TGTGCCAGCGGACCTTGGACTAGCGGCACCCACGAGCAGTACTTC
TRBV4-1,TRBJ2-1,.,TRBD2,CASSQAGASGTNEQFF,TGCGCCAGCAGCCAAGCGGGGGCTAGCGGGACAAATGAGCAGTTCTTC
TRBV7-2,TRBJ2-5,.,.,CASSNYRVQETQYF,TGTGCCAGCAGCAACTACAGGGTCCAAGAGACCCAGTACTTC
TRBV12-3/TRBV12-4,TRBJ1-2,.,.,CASSSSVYGYTF,TGTGCCAGCAGTTCATCGGTTTATGGCTACACCTTC
TRBV5-1,TRBJ2-1,.,TRBD2,CASSLAGAGGPNEQFF,TGCGCCAGCAGCTTGGCCGGAGCGGGAGGGCCAAATGAGCAGTTCTTC
TRBV7-2,TRBJ2-3,.,TRBD2,CASSLGGASGSTDTQYF,TGTGCCAGCAGCTTAGGGGGCGCTAGCGGTAGCACAGATACGCAGTATTTT
TRBV28,TRBJ2-7,.,.,CASITGRGYEQYF,TGTGCCAGCATTACCGGCAGGGGCTACGAGCAGTACTTC
TRBV3-1/TRBV3-2,TRBJ1-2,.,TRBD1,CASSPTRQGRFTF,TGTGCCAGCAGCCCTACCAGACAGGGACGTTTCACCTTC
TRBV7-9,TRBJ1-4,.,.,CASSNIRGSGNEKLFF,TGTGCCAGCAGCAACATAAGGGGGTCTGGTAATGAAAAACTGTTTTTT
TRBV19,TRBJ1-5,.,.,CASSAPGTSSFWEQPQHF,TGTGCCAGTAGTGCCCCCGGGACAAGTTCCTTTTGGGAACAGCCCCAGCATTTT
TRBV6-4,TRBJ1-2,.,.,CVAGTGYTF,TGTGTTGCGGGCACGGGCTACACCTTC
TRBV19,TRBJ2-2,once,TRBD1,CASSPTGPVTGELFF,TGTGCCAGCTCCCCGACAGGGCCGGTCACCGGGGAGCTGTTTTTT
TRBV18,TRBJ1-1,.,.,CASSSGGGTEAFF,TGTGCCAGCTCGTCTGGGGGGGGCACTGAAGCTTTCTTT
TRBV3-1/TRBV3-2,TRBJ1-5,.,.,CASSQDLSQPQHF,TGTGCCAGCAGCCAAGATCTTAGTCAGCCCCAGCATTTT
TRBV11-3,TRBJ2-2,.,TRBD1,CASSPPGQGNTGELFF,TGTGCCAGCAGCCCTCCCGGACAGGGTAACACCGGGGAGCTGTTTTTT
TRBV4-3,TRBJ2-3,.,TRBD2,CASSHPGPSGVETDTQYF,TGCGCCAGCAGCCACCCAGGACCTAGCGGGGTGGAGACAGATACGCAGTATTTT
TRBV3-1/TRBV3-2,TRBJ2-1,.,TRBD2,CASSKHQRGSYNEQFF,TGTGCCAGCAGCAAACACCAGCGGGGCTCCTACAATGAGCAGTTCTTC
TRBV7-9,TRBJ1-1,.,.,CASSLVWVGLTRDTEAFF,TGTGCCAGCAGCTTAGTGTGGGTAGGGCTAACGCGGGACACTGAAGCTTTCTTT
TRBV30,TRBJ1-2,.,.,CAWSRPGVDYGYTF,TGTGCCTGGAGTCGTCCGGGGGTGGACTATGGCTACACCTTC
TRBV9,TRBJ2-7,.,TRBD2,CASSVDPLAATYEQYF,TGTGCCAGCAGCGTAGACCCCCTAGCGGCCACCTACGAGCAGTACTTC
TRBV5-1,TRBJ2-1,.,.,CASSDQGGPYNEQFF,TGCGCCAGCAGCGACCAGGGGGGCCCTTACAATGAGCAGTTCTTC
TRBV7-9,TRBJ2-7,.,.,CASSLEAGMGSYEQYF,TGTGCCAGCAGCTTAGAGGCAGGGATGGGCTCCTACGAGCAGTACTTC
TRBV29-1,TRBJ1-5,.,.,CSVSMAVDQPQHF,TGCAGCGTCTCAATGGCGGTGGATCAGCCCCAGCATTTT
TRBV10-3,TRBJ1-1,.,.,CAISARGTSEAFF,TGTGCCATCAGTGCCCGCGGAACTAGTGAAGCTTTCTTT
TRBV10-3,TRBJ1-1,.,.,CAISGFKGTEAFF,TGTGCCATCAGCGGCTTTAAGGGGACTGAAGCTTTCTTT
TRBV4-3,TRBJ1-1,.,.,CASSQVSGTEAFF,TGCGCCAGCAGCCAAGTTTCGGGGACTGAAGCTTTCTTT
TRBV7-3,TRBJ2-7,.,TRBD1,CASSLRDRGEQYF,TGTGCCAGCAGCTTAAGGGACAGGGGCGAGCAGTACTTC
TRBV2,TRBJ1-2,.,.,CASTQGYGYTF,TGTGCCAGCACCCAGGGGTATGGCTACACCTTC
TRBV5-1,TRBJ2-3,.,.,CASSTLESPTDTQYF,TGCGCCAGCAGCACCCTAGAATCCCCCACAGATACGCAGTATTTT
TRBV9,TRBJ1-3,.,.,CASSVDPLVSGNTIYF,TGTGCCAGCAGCGTAGACCCCCTAGTCTCTGGAAACACCATATATTTT
TRBV27,TRBJ2-6,.,TRBD2,CASSLGLTAGANVLTF,TGTGCCAGCAGTTTGGGACTAACTGCGGGGGCCAACGTCCTGACTTTC
TRBV10-3,TRBJ1-1,.,.,CAISGSPGDTTNTEAFF,TGTGCCATCAGTGGATCCCCAGGGGACACCACGAACACTGAAGCTTTCTTT
TRBV19,TRBJ2-2,.,TRBD2,CASSMGLAGNTGELFF,TGTGCCAGTAGTATGGGACTAGCGGGGAACACCGGGGAGCTGTTTTTT
TRBV19,TRBJ1-2,.,TRBD1,CASRRTTGAYGYTF,TGTGCCAGTAGGAGGACGACAGGGGCCTATGGCTACACCTTC
TRBV4-1,TRBJ2-2,.,.,CASSQGPAGAAGELFF,TGCGCCAGCAGCCAAGGTCCGGCAGGGGCGGCCGGGGAGCTGTTTTTT
TRBV5-4,TRBJ2-3,.,TRBD1,CASSSPTGGIADTQYF,TGTGCCAGCAGCTCCCCGACAGGGGGCATCGCAGATACGCAGTATTTT
TRBV5-6,TRBJ1-4,.,TRBD1,CASSSRQGENEKLFF,TGTGCCAGCAGCTCCCGACAGGGGGAAAATGAAAAACTGTTTTTT
TRBV10-3,TRBJ2-1,.,TRBD2,CAISEFSGGGNEQFF,TGTGCCATCAGTGAGTTTAGCGGGGGGGGGAATGAGCAGTTCTTC